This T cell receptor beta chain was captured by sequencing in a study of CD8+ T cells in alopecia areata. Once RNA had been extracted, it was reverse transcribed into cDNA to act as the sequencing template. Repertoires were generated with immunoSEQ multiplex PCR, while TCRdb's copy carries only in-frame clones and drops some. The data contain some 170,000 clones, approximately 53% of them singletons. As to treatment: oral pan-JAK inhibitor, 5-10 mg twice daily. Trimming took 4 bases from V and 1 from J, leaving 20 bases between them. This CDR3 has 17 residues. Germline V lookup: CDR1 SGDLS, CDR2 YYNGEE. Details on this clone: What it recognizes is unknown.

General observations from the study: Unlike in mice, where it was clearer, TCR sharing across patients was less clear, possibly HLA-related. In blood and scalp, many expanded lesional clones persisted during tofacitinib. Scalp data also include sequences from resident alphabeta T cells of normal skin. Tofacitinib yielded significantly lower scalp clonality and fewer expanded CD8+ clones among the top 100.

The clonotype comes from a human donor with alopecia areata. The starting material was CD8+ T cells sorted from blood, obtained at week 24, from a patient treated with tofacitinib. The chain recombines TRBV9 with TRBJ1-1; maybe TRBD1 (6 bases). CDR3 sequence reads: CASSHSTGKEANTEAFF. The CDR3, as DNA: TGTGCCAGCAGCCATTCTACAGGGAAAGAAGCGAACACTGAAGCTTTCTTT.